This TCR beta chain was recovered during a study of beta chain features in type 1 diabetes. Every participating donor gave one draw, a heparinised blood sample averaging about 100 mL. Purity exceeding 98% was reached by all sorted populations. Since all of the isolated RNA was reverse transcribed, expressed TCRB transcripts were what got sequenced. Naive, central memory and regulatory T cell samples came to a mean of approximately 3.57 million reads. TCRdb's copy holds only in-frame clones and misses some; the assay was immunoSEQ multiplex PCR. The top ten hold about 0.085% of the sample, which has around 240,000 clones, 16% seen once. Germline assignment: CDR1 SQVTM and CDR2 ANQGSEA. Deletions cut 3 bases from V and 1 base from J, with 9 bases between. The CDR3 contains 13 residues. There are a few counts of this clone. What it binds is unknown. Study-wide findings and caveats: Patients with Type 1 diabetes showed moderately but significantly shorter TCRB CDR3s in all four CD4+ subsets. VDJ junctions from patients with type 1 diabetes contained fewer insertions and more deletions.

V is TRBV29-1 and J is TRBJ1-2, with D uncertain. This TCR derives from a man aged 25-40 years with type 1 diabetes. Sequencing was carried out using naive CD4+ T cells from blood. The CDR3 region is CSVDAGSNYGYTF. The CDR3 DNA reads TGCAGCGTTGATGCGGGCAGTAACTATGGCTACACCTTC. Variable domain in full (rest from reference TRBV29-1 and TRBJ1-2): SAVISQKPSRDICQRGTSLTIQCQVDSQVTMMFWYRQQPGQSLTLIATANQGSEATYESGFVIDKFPISRPNLTFSTLTVSNMSPEDSSIYLCSVDAGSNYGYTFGSGTRLTVV.